The rows below give T cell receptor beta chains drawn from one sample of a study of blood T cell repertoires in COVID-19. Profiling relied on immunoSEQ multiplex PCR, and the TCRdb table lists in-frame clones only, not all of them. The data show about 270,000 clones, with about 88% seen just once and 2% to 2.5% held by the top ten. Specimen: PBMCs or T cells enriched from blood (not recorded which). These receptor sequences come from a woman aged 60 to 75 in a cohort exposed to, infected with or recovered from COVID-19 (not recorded which). The CDR3 runs from the conserved cysteine through the conserved F or W. D genes are given only for firm matches. For some rows the clone size is stated as once, few or many, or as a class when expanded; others skip it.

D gene: TRBD2
V gene: TRBV7-9
J gene: TRBJ2-7
clone size: .
CDR3 DNA: TGTGCCAGCAGCCTCGGGAGGACGCCTACCTACGAGCAGTACTTC
CDR3 protein: CASSLGRTPTYEQYF

D gene: .
V gene: TRBV20-1
J gene: TRBJ2-1
clone size: .
CDR3 DNA: TGCAGTGCTAGTGGTTCGCTAGGTCACAATGAGCAGTTCTTC
CDR3 protein: CSASGSLGHNEQFF

D gene: TRBD2
V gene: TRBV13
J gene: TRBJ2-3
clone size: .
CDR3 DNA: TGTGCCAGCAGCACAAGCGGGGGTACAGATACGCAGTATTTT
CDR3 protein: CASSTSGGTDTQYF

D gene: .
V gene: TRBV5-6
J gene: TRBJ1-3
clone size: .
CDR3 DNA: TGTGCCAGCAGCTTGTGGGCAGATTCTGGAAACACCATATATTTT
CDR3 protein: CASSLWADSGNTIYF

D gene: TRBD1
V gene: TRBV5-6
J gene: TRBJ2-4
clone size: once
CDR3 DNA: TGTGCCAGCAGCTCTTCAGGGGGCGTGGGGGACATTCAGTACTTC
CDR3 protein: CASSSSGGVGDIQYF

D gene: .
V gene: TRBV5-1
J gene: TRBJ2-1
clone size: few
CDR3 DNA: TGCGCCAGCGGGGAAGCGGAATCCTACAATGAGCAGTTCTTC
CDR3 protein: CASGEAESYNEQFF

D gene: .
V gene: TRBV3-1/TRBV3-2
J gene: TRBJ2-2
clone size: .
CDR3 DNA: TGTGCCAGCAGCCAAGGTTACAGGGCGGCGGCCGGGGAGCTGTTTTTT
CDR3 protein: CASSQGYRAAAGELFF

D gene: .
V gene: TRBV2
J gene: TRBJ1-2
clone size: .
CDR3 DNA: TGTGCCTCTGAATCGGAAGCGACTAACTATGGCTACACCTTC
CDR3 protein: CASESEATNYGYTF

D gene: TRBD1
V gene: TRBV5-4
J gene: TRBJ1-1
clone size: .
CDR3 DNA: TGTGCCAGCAGCCCCGGGACCGGGACAGTGAACACTGAAGCTTTCTTT
CDR3 protein: CASSPGTGTVNTEAFF

D gene: TRBD1
V gene: TRBV19
J gene: TRBJ1-5
clone size: .
CDR3 DNA: TGTGCCAGTAGCCGACCTAAGGACAGGCTTTATCAGCCCCAGCATTTT
CDR3 protein: CASSRPKDRLYQPQHF

D gene: TRBD1
V gene: TRBV7-9
J gene: TRBJ1-2
clone size: few
CDR3 DNA: TGTGCCAGCACCCAACTCGGACAGGGTGGGGGCTACACCTTC
CDR3 protein: CASTQLGQGGGYTF

D gene: TRBD1
V gene: TRBV7-9
J gene: TRBJ1-5
clone size: .
CDR3 DNA: TGTGCCAGCAGTCCCGGGACAGGGAATCAGCCCCAGCATTTT
CDR3 protein: CASSPGTGNQPQHF

D gene: .
V gene: TRBV29-1
J gene: TRBJ2-1
clone size: .
CDR3 DNA: TGCAGCGTTGAAGATCCCCAGCGGAGTTACAATGAGCAGTTCTTC
CDR3 protein: CSVEDPQRSYNEQFF

D gene: TRBD2
V gene: TRBV4-1
J gene: TRBJ2-1
clone size: .
CDR3 DNA: TGCGCCAGCAGCCCCGGACTAGCGGATTACAATGAGCAGTTCTTC
CDR3 protein: CASSPGLADYNEQFF

D gene: .
V gene: TRBV12-3/TRBV12-4
J gene: TRBJ2-1
clone size: .
CDR3 DNA: TGTGCCAGCAGTCTGGGACTGTACAATGAGCAGTTCTTC
CDR3 protein: CASSLGLYNEQFF

D gene: TRBD2
V gene: TRBV14
J gene: TRBJ2-1
clone size: .
CDR3 DNA: TGTGCCAGCAGCCCCAATAGCGGGAGGGGTAAGAATGAGCAGTTCTTC
CDR3 protein: CASSPNSGRGKNEQFF

D gene: TRBD1
V gene: TRBV7-9
J gene: TRBJ1-6
clone size: .
CDR3 DNA: TGTGCCAGCAGCGGAGACAGGGGCAATTCACCCCTCCACTTT
CDR3 protein: CASSGDRGNSPLHF

D gene: TRBD2
V gene: TRBV30
J gene: TRBJ2-7
clone size: .
CDR3 DNA: TGTGCCTGGGGACTAGCGGGAGGGCCGGGGGAGCAGTACTTC
CDR3 protein: CAWGLAGGPGEQYF

D gene: .
V gene: TRBV27
J gene: TRBJ1-5
clone size: .
CDR3 DNA: TGTGCCACCGGGTGGGATCAGCCCCAGCATTTT
CDR3 protein: CATGWDQPQHF

D gene: .
V gene: TRBV27
J gene: TRBJ1-4
clone size: .
CDR3 DNA: TGTGCCAGCAGCAATAGGGGGGGCAATGAAAAACTGTTTTTT
CDR3 protein: CASSNRGGNEKLFF

D gene: .
V gene: TRBV7-3
J gene: TRBJ2-7
clone size: .
CDR3 DNA: TGTGCCAGCAGCTTAACGGCAGGGCTGAACGAGCAGTACTTC
CDR3 protein: CASSLTAGLNEQYF

D gene: TRBD2
V gene: TRBV2
J gene: TRBJ2-1
clone size: .
CDR3 DNA: TGTGCCAGCAGTGAGGTGGGGACTAGGCACAATGAGCAGTTCTTC
CDR3 protein: CASSEVGTRHNEQFF

D gene: TRBD1
V gene: TRBV5-1
J gene: TRBJ1-4
clone size: .
CDR3 DNA: TGCGCCAGCAGCTTGGGGGGACAGGGAAAAGGTGAAAAACTGTTTTTT
CDR3 protein: CASSLGGQGKGEKLFF

D gene: TRBD1
V gene: TRBV4-1
J gene: TRBJ2-7
clone size: .
CDR3 DNA: TGCGCCAGCAGCCAAGATACCATAACAGGGGGTGGAGGGAACGAGCAGTACTTC
CDR3 protein: CASSQDTITGGGGNEQYF

D gene: .
V gene: TRBV30
J gene: TRBJ1-3
clone size: .
CDR3 DNA: TGTGCCTGGAGTCATACAGATTTCTCTGGAAACACCATATATTTT
CDR3 protein: CAWSHTDFSGNTIYF

D gene: TRBD2
V gene: TRBV28
J gene: TRBJ2-1
clone size: .
CDR3 DNA: TGTGCCAGCAGTGAGTCTCTAGCGGGGGCCCCCAATGAGCAGTTCTTC
CDR3 protein: CASSESLAGAPNEQFF

D gene: .
V gene: TRBV2
J gene: TRBJ2-7
clone size: .
CDR3 DNA: TGTGCCAGCAGTGAAGCGCGAGGAGTGGTTAGCCACGAGCAGTACTTC
CDR3 protein: CASSEARGVVSHEQYF

D gene: TRBD1
V gene: TRBV28
J gene: TRBJ1-4
clone size: .
CDR3 DNA: TGTGCCAGCAGTTCCATGACAGGGGGTGTTGAAAAACTGTTTTTT
CDR3 protein: CASSSMTGGVEKLFF

D gene: TRBD1
V gene: TRBV5-1
J gene: TRBJ2-2
clone size: few
CDR3 DNA: TGCGCCAGCAGGTCGACAGGGCTGGTTAACACCGGGGAGCTGTTTTTT
CDR3 protein: CASRSTGLVNTGELFF

D gene: .
V gene: TRBV4-2
J gene: TRBJ1-2
clone size: once
CDR3 DNA: TGTGCCAGCAGCCAACCTGATTGGGCGGGGTATGGCTACACCTTC
CDR3 protein: CASSQPDWAGYGYTF

D gene: TRBD1
V gene: TRBV11-2
J gene: TRBJ2-7
clone size: .
CDR3 DNA: TGTGCCAGCAGCCCCAGAACAGGGGCCTACGAGCAGTACTTC
CDR3 protein: CASSPRTGAYEQYF

D gene: .
V gene: TRBV29-1
J gene: TRBJ2-7
clone size: .
CDR3 DNA: TGCAGCGTGGGGGCGGGAGCTGGCTACGAGCAGTACTTC
CDR3 protein: CSVGAGAGYEQYF

D gene: TRBD2
V gene: TRBV6-5
J gene: TRBJ2-3
clone size: few
CDR3 DNA: TGTGCCAGCAGTTACAGTAGCGGGAGTGGCGATACGCAGTATTTT
CDR3 protein: CASSYSSGSGDTQYF

D gene: .
V gene: TRBV27
J gene: TRBJ2-7
clone size: .
CDR3 DNA: TGTGCCAGCAGTCCCGCCCGCTCCTACCCCTACGAGCAGTACTTC
CDR3 protein: CASSPARSYPYEQYF

D gene: .
V gene: TRBV11-2
J gene: TRBJ1-1
clone size: .
CDR3 DNA: TGTGCCAGCAGCTTACGGCCCAGGGGTGGGACTGAAGCTTTCTTT
CDR3 protein: CASSLRPRGGTEAFF

D gene: .
V gene: TRBV28
J gene: TRBJ1-4
clone size: .
CDR3 DNA: TGTGCCAGCAGGCCTATGGGGAGGGAAAAACTGTTTTTT
CDR3 protein: CASRPMGREKLFF

D gene: .
V gene: TRBV24-1
J gene: TRBJ2-1
clone size: .
CDR3 DNA: TGTGCCACCAGTGATGCGGGGGCTCGGAATGAGCAGTTCTTC
CDR3 protein: CATSDAGARNEQFF

D gene: .
V gene: TRBV3-1/TRBV3-2
J gene: TRBJ2-5
clone size: .
CDR3 DNA: TGTGCCAGCAGCCAACGGGTTCCCCGGCGGGAGACCCAGTACTTC
CDR3 protein: CASSQRVPRRETQYF

D gene: .
V gene: TRBV29-1
J gene: TRBJ2-7
clone size: .
CDR3 DNA: TGCAGCGTTGCGGGCGGGATCACTGCCGTTTCCTACGAGCAGTACTTC
CDR3 protein: CSVAGGITAVSYEQYF

D gene: .
V gene: TRBV2
J gene: TRBJ2-5
clone size: once
CDR3 DNA: TGTGCCAGTATCAATGGGAGGTTTAAGGGGAACCAAGAGACCCAGTACTTC
CDR3 protein: CASINGRFKGNQETQYF

D gene: TRBD2
V gene: TRBV28
J gene: TRBJ2-1
clone size: .
CDR3 DNA: TGTGCCAGCAGTTTCGGGGGGTTTCGTAATGAGCAGTTCTTC
CDR3 protein: CASSFGGFRNEQFF

D gene: .
V gene: TRBV2
J gene: TRBJ1-1
clone size: .
CDR3 DNA: TGTGCCAGCAGTGAAGAGCGGGGGGGTAACACTGAAGCTTTCTTT
CDR3 protein: CASSEERGGNTEAFF

D gene: TRBD1
V gene: TRBV7-2
J gene: TRBJ2-5
clone size: once
CDR3 DNA: TGTGCCAGCAGCTCGGACAGGGGTTCCCAAGAGACCCAGTACTTC
CDR3 protein: CASSSDRGSQETQYF

D gene: .
V gene: TRBV27
J gene: TRBJ1-6
clone size: .
CDR3 DNA: TGTGCCACCTCACCTAGGACAGATAATTCACCCCTCCACTTT
CDR3 protein: CATSPRTDNSPLHF

D gene: TRBD1
V gene: TRBV6-5
J gene: TRBJ2-1
clone size: once
CDR3 DNA: TGTGCCAGCAGTTCTGGGACAGCCTCCTACAATGAGCAGTTCTTC
CDR3 protein: CASSSGTASYNEQFF

D gene: .
V gene: TRBV6-4
J gene: TRBJ2-2
clone size: .
CDR3 DNA: TGTGCCAGCAGCCGGCTCAGGGGCGCGAGCACCGGGGAGCTGTTTTTT
CDR3 protein: CASSRLRGASTGELFF

D gene: .
V gene: TRBV3-1/TRBV3-2
J gene: TRBJ2-2
clone size: once
CDR3 DNA: TGTGCCAGCAGCCAAGCCCTGAACACCGGGGAGCTGTTTTTT
CDR3 protein: CASSQALNTGELFF

D gene: TRBD1
V gene: TRBV28
J gene: TRBJ1-2
clone size: .
CDR3 DNA: TGTGCCAGCAGTTTATGGCGTAGGGGGCGGATCTATGGCTACACCTTC
CDR3 protein: CASSLWRRGRIYGYTF

D gene: .
V gene: TRBV5-1
J gene: TRBJ2-7
clone size: .
CDR3 DNA: TGCGCCAGCAGCTTGTGGTCGGGGGTCTCGGGTATCGAGCAGTACTTC
CDR3 protein: CASSLWSGVSGIEQYF

D gene: TRBD1
V gene: TRBV6-5
J gene: TRBJ1-5
clone size: .
CDR3 DNA: TGTGCCAGCAGCCAGGGACAGGCCCCCAATCAGCCCCAGCATTTT
CDR3 protein: CASSQGQAPNQPQHF

D gene: .
V gene: TRBV7-8
J gene: TRBJ2-1
clone size: .
CDR3 DNA: TGTGCCAGCAGCTTAGCCCCCTTCGGAGGGGTTGGGGGGAATGAGCAGTTCTTC
CDR3 protein: CASSLAPFGGVGGNEQFF

D gene: TRBD1
V gene: TRBV18
J gene: TRBJ1-5
clone size: .
CDR3 DNA: TGTGCCAGCTCACCAGGACAGGGGAATCAGCCCCAGCATTTT
CDR3 protein: CASSPGQGNQPQHF

D gene: TRBD2
V gene: TRBV11-2
J gene: TRBJ2-1
clone size: few
CDR3 DNA: TGTGCCAGCAGCCCGGGCGGGACTAGCGGGAGTCATGAGCAGTTCTTC
CDR3 protein: CASSPGGTSGSHEQFF

D gene: TRBD2
V gene: TRBV7-9
J gene: TRBJ2-7
clone size: .
CDR3 DNA: TGTGCCAGCAGCTACAGCTGGCGGGAGTCCTACGAGCAGTACTTC
CDR3 protein: CASSYSWRESYEQYF

D gene: .
V gene: TRBV30
J gene: TRBJ2-2
clone size: .
CDR3 DNA: TGTGCCTGGAGGTCACAGGGGAACACCGGGGAGCTGTTTTTT
CDR3 protein: CAWRSQGNTGELFF

D gene: TRBD2
V gene: TRBV7-3
J gene: TRBJ2-1
clone size: .
CDR3 DNA: TGTGCCAGCAGCCCTCTAGCGGGAGGGGTAAATGAGCAGTTCTTC
CDR3 protein: CASSPLAGGVNEQFF

D gene: TRBD2
V gene: TRBV11-2
J gene: TRBJ2-5
clone size: .
CDR3 DNA: TGTGCCAGCAGCTCCGGCGGGAGGGGGTACTTC
CDR3 protein: CASSSGGRGYF